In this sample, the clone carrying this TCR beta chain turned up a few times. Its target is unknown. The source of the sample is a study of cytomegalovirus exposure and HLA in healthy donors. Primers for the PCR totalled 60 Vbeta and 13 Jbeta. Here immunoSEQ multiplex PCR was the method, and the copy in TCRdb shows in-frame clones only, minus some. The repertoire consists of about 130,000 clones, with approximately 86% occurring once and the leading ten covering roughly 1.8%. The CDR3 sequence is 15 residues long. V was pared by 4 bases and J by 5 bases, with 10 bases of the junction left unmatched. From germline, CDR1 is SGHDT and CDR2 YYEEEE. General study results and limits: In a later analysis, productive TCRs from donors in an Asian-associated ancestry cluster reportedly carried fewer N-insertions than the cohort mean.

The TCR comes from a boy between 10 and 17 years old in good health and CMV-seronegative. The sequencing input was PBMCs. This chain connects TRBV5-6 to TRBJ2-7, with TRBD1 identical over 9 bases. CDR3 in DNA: TGTGCCAGCAGCACTCGGGACAGGGATATCCACGAGCAGTACTTC. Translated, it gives CASSTRDRDIHEQYF.